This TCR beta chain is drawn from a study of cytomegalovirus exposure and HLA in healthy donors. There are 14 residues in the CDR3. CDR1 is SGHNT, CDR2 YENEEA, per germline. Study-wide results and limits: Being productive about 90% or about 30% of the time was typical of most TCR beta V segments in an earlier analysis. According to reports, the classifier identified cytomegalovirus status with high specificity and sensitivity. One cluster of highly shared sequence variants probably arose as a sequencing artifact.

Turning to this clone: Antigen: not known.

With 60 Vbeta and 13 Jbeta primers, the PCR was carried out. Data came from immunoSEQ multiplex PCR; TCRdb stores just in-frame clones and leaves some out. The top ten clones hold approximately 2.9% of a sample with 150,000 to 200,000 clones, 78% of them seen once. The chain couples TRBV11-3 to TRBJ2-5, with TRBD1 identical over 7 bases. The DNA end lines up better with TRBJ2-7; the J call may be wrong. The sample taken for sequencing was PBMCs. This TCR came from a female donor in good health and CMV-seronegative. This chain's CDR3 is CASSHRQGLYEQYF. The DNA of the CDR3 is TGTGCCAGCAGCCATAGACAGGGCCTCTACGAGCAGTACTTC.